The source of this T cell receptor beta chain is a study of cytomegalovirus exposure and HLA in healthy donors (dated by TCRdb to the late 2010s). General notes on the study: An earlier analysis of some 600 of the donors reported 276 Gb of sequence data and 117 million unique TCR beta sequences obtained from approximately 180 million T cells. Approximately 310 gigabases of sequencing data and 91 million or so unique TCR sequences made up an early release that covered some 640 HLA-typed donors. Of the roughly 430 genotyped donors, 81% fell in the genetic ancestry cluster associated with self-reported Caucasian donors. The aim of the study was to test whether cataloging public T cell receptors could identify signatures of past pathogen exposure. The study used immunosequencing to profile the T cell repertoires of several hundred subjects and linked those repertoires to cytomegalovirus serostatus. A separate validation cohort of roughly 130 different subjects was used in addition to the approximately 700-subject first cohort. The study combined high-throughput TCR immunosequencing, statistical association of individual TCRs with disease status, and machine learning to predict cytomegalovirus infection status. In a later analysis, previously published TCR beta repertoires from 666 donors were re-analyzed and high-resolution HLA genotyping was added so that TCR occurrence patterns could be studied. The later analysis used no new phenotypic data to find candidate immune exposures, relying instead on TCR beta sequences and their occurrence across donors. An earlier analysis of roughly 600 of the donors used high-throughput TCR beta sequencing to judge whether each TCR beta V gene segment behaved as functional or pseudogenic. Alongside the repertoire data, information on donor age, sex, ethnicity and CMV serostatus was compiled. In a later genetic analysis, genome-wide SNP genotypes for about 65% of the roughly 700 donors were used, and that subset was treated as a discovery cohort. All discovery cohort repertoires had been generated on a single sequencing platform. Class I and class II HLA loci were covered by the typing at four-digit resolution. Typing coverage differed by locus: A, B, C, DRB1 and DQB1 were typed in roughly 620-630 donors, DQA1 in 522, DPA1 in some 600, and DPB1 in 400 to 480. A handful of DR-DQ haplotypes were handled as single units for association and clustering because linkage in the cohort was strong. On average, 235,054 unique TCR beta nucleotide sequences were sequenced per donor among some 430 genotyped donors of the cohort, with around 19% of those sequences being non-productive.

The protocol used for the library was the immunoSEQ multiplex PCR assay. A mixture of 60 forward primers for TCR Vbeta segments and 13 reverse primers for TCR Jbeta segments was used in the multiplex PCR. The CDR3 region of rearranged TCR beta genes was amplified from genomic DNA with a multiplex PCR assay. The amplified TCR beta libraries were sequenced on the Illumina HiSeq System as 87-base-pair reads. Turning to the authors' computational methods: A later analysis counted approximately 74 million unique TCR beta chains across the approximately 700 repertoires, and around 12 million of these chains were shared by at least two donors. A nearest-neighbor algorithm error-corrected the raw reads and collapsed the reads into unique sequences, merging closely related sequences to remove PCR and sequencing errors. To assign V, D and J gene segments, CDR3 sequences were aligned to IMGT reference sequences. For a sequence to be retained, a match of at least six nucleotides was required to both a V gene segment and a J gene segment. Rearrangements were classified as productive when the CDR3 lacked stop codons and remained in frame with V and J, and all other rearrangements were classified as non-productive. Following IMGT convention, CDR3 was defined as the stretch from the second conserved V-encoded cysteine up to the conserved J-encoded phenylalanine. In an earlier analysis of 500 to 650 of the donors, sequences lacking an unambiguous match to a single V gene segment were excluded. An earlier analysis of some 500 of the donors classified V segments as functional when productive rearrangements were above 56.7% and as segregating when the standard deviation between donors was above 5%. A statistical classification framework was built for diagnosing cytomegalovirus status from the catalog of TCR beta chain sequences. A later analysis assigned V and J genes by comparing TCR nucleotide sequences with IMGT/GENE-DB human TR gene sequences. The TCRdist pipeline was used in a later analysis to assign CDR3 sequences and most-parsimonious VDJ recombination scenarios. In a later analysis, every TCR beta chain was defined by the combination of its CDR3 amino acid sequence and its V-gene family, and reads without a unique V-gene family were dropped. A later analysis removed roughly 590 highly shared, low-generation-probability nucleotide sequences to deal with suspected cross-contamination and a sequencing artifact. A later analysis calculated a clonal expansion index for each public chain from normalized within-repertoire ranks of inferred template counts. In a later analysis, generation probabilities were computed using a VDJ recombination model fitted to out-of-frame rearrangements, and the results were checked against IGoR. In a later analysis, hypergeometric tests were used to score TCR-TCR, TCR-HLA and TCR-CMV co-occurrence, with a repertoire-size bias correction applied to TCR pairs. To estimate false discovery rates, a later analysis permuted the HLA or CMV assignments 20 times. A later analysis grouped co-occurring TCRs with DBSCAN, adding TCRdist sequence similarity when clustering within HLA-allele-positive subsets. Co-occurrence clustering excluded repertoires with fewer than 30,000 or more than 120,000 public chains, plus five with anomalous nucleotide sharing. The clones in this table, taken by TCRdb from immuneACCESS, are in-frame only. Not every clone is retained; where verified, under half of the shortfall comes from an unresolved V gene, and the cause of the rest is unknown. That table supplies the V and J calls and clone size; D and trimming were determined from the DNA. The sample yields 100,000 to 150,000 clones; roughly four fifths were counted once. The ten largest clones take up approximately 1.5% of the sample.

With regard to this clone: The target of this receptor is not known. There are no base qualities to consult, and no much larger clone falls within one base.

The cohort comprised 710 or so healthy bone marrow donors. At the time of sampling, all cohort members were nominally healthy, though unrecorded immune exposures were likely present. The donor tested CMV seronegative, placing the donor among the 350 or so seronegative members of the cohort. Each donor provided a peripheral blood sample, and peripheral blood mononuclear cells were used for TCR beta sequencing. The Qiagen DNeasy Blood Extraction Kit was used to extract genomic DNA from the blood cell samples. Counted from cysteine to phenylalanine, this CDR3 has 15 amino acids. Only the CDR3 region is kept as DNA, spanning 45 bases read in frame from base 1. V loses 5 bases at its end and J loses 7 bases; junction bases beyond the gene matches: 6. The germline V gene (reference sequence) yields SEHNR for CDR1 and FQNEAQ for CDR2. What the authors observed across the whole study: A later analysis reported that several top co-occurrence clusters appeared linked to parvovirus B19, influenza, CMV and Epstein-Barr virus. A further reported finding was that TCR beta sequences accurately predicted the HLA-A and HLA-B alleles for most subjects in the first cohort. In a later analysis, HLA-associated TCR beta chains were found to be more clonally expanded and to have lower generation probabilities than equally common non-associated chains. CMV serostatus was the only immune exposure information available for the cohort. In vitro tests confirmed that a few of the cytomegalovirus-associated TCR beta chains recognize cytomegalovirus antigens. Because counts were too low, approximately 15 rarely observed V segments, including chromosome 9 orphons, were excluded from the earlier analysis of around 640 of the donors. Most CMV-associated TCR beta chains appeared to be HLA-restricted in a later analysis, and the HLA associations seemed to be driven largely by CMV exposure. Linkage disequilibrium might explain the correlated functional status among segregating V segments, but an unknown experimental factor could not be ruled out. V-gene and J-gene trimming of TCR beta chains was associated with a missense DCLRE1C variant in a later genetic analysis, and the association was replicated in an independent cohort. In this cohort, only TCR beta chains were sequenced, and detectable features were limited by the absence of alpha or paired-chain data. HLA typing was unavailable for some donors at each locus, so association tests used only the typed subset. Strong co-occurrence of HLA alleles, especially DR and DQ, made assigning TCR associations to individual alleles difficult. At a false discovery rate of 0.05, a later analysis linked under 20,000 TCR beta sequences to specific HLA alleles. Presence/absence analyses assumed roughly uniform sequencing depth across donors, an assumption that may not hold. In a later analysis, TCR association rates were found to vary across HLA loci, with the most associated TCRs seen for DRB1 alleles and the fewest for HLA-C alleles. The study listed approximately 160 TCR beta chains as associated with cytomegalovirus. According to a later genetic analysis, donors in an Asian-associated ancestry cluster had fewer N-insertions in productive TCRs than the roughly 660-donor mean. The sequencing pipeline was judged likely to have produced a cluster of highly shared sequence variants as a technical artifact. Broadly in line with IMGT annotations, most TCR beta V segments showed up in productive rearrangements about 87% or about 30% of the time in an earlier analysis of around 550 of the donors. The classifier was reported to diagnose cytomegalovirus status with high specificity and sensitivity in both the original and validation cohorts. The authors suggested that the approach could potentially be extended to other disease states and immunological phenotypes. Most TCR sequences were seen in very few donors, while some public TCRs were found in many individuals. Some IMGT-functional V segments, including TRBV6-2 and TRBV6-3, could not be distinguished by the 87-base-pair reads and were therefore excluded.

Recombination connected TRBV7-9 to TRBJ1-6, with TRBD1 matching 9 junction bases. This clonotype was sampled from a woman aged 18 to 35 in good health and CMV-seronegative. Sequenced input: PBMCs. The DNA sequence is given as TGTGCCAGCAGCGCCCGGACAGGGGAGAATTCACCCCTCCACTTT. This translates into CASSARTGENSPLHF.